The table lists the clone carrying this T cell receptor beta chain with many counts. The antigen remains undetermined. Time point denoted: persistent/refractory GD, antithyroid drugs over 5 years with positive TRAb. Making the TCR library involved RNA that had been extracted from PBMCs. Around 9.8 milliliters of peripheral blood were taken and placed in EDTA tubes. This entry belongs to a study of regulatory T cells in long-lasting Graves disease. General study findings and limits: TCR diversity was lower in persistent Graves' patients (versus newly diagnosed ones).

Relying on iRepertoire HTBI primers and Arm-PCR of CDR3 regions, the team built TCR beta libraries. TCRdb called the multiplex PCR reads again in MiXCR, with one record for every CDR3 protein. The sample includes more than 350,000 distinct CDR3 sequences, around 23% seen only once; the top ten take 13% to 15%. Trimming stripped 1 base from V and 3 bases from J, with 16 bases between. CDR3 length: 16 amino acids. Germline CDR1 is LGHDT and CDR2 is YNNKEL (reference sequence). The TCR comes from a female donor with Graves disease. This chain connects TRBV3-1 to TRBJ2-7; D gene uncertain. Source: peripheral blood mononuclear cells (PBMCs), taken when the disease was refractory, from a patient treated with antithyroid drugs. The CDR3 DNA is TGTGCCAGCAGCCAAGGGGGATTATCATCGGGCTACGAGCAGTACTTC. It encodes CASSQGGLSSGYEQYF.